This T cell receptor (beta chain) derives from a study of blood T cell repertoires in COVID-19. Study information: Material from acute and convalescent COVID-19 was sourced from the United States, Italy and Spain.

Under the authors' procedure: Amplifying reference gene primers gave estimates of nucleated cell counts. Sequencing used immunoSEQ multiplex PCR; TCRdb keeps in-frame clones, though not all of them. V, J and clone size reflect that table, while D and trimming were determined from the DNA. The sample shows approximately 91,000 clones, 60% to 85% of them seen only once. V was pared by 11 bases and J by 2 bases, with 11 bases of the junction left unmatched. CDR3 size: 14 residues. Germline lookup yields CDR1 ENHRY and CDR2 SYGVKD. The chain combines TRBV10-3 with TRBJ1-2, with TRBD1 identical over 7 bases. This TCR was recovered from a woman older than 75 with acute or convalescent COVID-19. The sequenced material came from peripheral blood. The CDR3 DNA sequence: TGTGCCGCCCAGGGGGGCAGGGAGAACTATGGCTACACCTTC. It specifies CAAQGGRENYGYTF.